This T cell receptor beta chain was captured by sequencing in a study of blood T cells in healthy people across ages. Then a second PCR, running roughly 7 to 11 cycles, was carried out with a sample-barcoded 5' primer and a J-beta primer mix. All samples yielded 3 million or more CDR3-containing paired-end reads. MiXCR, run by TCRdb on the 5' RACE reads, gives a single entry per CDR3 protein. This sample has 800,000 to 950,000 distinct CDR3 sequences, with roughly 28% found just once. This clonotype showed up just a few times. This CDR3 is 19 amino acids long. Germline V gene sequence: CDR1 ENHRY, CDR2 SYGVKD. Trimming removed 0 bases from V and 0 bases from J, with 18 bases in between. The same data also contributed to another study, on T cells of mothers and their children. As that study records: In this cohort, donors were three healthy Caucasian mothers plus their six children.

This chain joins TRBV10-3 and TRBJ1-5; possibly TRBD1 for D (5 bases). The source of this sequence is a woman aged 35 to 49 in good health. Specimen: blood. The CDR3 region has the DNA TGTGCCATCAGTGAGTCTGGGGCAGTTGGGGTATATAGCAATCAGCCCCAGCATTTT. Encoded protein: CAISESGAVGVYSNQPQHF.